The entry below gives a single T cell receptor (beta chain) sequence along with its context. The data derive from a study of blood T cell repertoires in COVID-19. The wider study: T cells, B-cell-depleted T cells, or PBMCs provided the cDNA or gDNA that served as material.

Participants were placed into cohorts based on the clinical history they reported. Assay used: immunoSEQ multiplex PCR; TCRdb lists only in-frame clones, some missing. This table has a few hundred thousand clones, 80% to 90% appearing once. Input material: PBMCs or T cells enriched from blood (not recorded which). The receptor was derived from a man aged 30 to 45 who had recovered from COVID-19.

The CDR3 region is CASSWQDTDTQYF. The CDR3 DNA follows: TGTGCCAGCAGCTGGCAGGACACAGATACGCAGTATTTT. The rearrangement joins TRBV7-3 to TRBJ2-3; no firm D call. CDR3 length equals 13 residues. Trimming pared 4 bases from V and 2 bases from J, leaving 7 bases between. Germline V gives CDR1 SGHTA, CDR2 FQGTGA.